These 32 T cell receptor beta chains were sequenced from one sample in a study of cytomegalovirus exposure and HLA in healthy donors. PCR involved 60 Vbeta and 13 Jbeta primers. Only in-frame clones appear in the TCRdb table, and some are missing; sequencing was by immunoSEQ multiplex PCR. The table shows 83,000 or so clones, with 75% to 85% occurring only once. The sequenced sample consisted of PBMCs. These receptors were collected from a young woman in good health and CMV-seronegative.

This chain uses TRBV19 with TRBJ1-5, with 10 bases matching TRBD1. Germline-derived CDR1 and CDR2 are LNHDA and SQIVND (reference sequence). J gave up 5 bases and V 3 bases, and 4 bases lay outside the gene matches. The CDR3 covers 15 residues. Here the CDR3 DNA reads TGTGCCAGTAGTATTAGACAGGGGGCCGATCAGCCCCAGCATTTT. Translated, it gives CASSIRQGADQPQHF.

The gene calls are TRBV11-2 and TRBJ2-1; 10 nucleotides align to TRBD2. Per the germline V gene, CDR1 is SGHAT and CDR2 is FQNNGV. This CDR3 is built from 16 residues. V was clipped by 5 bases and J by 7 bases; unmatched bases: 11. CDR3 loop: CASSPGGSGRANEQFF. The CDR3 region has the DNA TGTGCCAGCAGCCCAGGAGGCAGCGGGAGGGCTAATGAGCAGTTCTTC.

A few counts support this clone. The V call is TRBV7-9, the J call TRBJ1-2; TRBD1 might be the D (6 bases). Germline values: CDR1 SEHNR, CDR2 FQNEAQ (reference sequence). Trimming stripped 5 bases from V and 9 bases from J, with 16 bases between. This CDR3 is 13 amino acids long. DNA for the CDR3: TGTGCCAGCAGCAGTATCAGGGGTGTGAGCTACACCTTC. Amino acid sequence: CASSSIRGVSYTF.

The gene calls are TRBV21-1 and TRBJ1-5; the table names TRBD1, a call not compared with the DNA. TRBV21-1 is described as a pseudogene. There are 17 residues in the CDR3. Here the CDR3 DNA reads TGTGCCAGCAGCATGGGAGACCGGGACAGTACCAATCAGCCCCAGCATTTT. Its protein product is CASSMGDRDSTNQPQHF.

CDR3 bases: TGTGCCAGCAGCTCTGGTCCCCGGGAGACCCAGTACTTC. Residues: CASSSGPRETQYF. J is TRBJ2-5 and V is TRBV7-2; D not certain. Trimming stripped 4 bases from V and 5 bases from J, with 11 bases between. CDR1 SGHTA and CDR2 FQGNSA come from the germline V gene. The CDR3 covers 13 residues.

This rearrangement joins TRBV25-1 to TRBJ1-1; 7 nucleotides match TRBD1. V gave up 2 bases and J gave up 6 bases; unmatched junction bases: 9. Germline lookup yields CDR1 MGHDK and CDR2 SYGVNS. There are 15 residues in the CDR3. In DNA, the CDR3 is TGTGCCAGCAGTGAAAAAAGAGACAGGGACGCTGAAGCTTTCTTT. This encodes CASSEKRDRDAEAFF. Variable domain in full (rest from reference TRBV25-1 and TRBJ1-1): EADIYQTPRYLVIGTGKKITLECSQTMGHDKMYWYQQDPGMELHLIHYSYGVNSTEKGDLSSESTVSRIRTEHFPLTLESARPSHTSQYLCASSEKRDRDAEAFFGQGTRLTVV.

The V call is TRBV5-6, the J call TRBJ2-2; TRBD1 aligns across 11 bases. The CDR3 sequence is 16 residues long. Germline V gene lookup returns CDR1 SGHDT and CDR2 YYEEEE. V gave up 0 bases and J gave up 2 bases; unmatched junction bases: 0. CDR3 in DNA: TGTGCCAGCAGCTTGGGGACAGGGGGCAACACCGGGGAGCTGTTTTTT. Translated, it gives CASSLGTGGNTGELFF.

The chain has TRBV5-4 and TRBJ2-3, with no clear D. V lost 3 bases to trimming and J lost 0 bases, with 11 bases between them. The CDR3 is made up of 15 amino acids. Germline V gene lookup returns CDR1 SGHNT and CDR2 YYREEE (reference sequence). The CDR3 DNA sequence: TGTGCCAGCAGCTCTAGAAGCGTAAGCACAGATACGCAGTATTTT. Amino acids: CASSSRSVSTDTQYF.

This chain links TRBV18 with TRBJ1-2; 7 nucleotides align to TRBD1. Germline loops: CDR1 KGHSH, CDR2 LQKENI. The CDR3 totals 17 residues. V was pared by 3 bases and J by 3 bases, with 13 bases of the junction left unmatched. Written as DNA, the CDR3 is TGTGCCAGCTCACCGAAGGGTCCAGGGGGATCCTACTATGGCTACACCTTC. It yields the protein CASSPKGPGGSYYGYTF.

The rearrangement uses TRBV7-2 and TRBJ2-7; no clear D gene. V was cut by 5 bases and J by 2 bases, with 19 bases left in between. This CDR3 spans 16 amino acids. Looked up from germline, CDR1 is SGHTA and CDR2 is FQGNSA. CDR3 residues: CASSNQPSLVAYEQYF. CDR3 coding DNA: TGTGCCAGCAGCAACCAACCCTCCTTAGTCGCCTACGAGCAGTACTTC.

The table lists this clone with a few counts. Here the CDR3 DNA reads TGTGCCACCAGCAGAGCAGCAGGGAACTATGGCTACACCTTC. Amino acid sequence: CATSRAAGNYGYTF. The chain couples TRBV15 to TRBJ1-2; possibly TRBD1 for D (5 bases). The CDR3 is made up of 14 amino acids. Trimming took off 1 base at V and 2 bases at J, with 8 bases between the two ends. Germline V gives CDR1 LNHNV, CDR2 YYDKDF (reference sequence).

This sequence joins TRBV9 and TRBJ2-1, with 9 bases matching TRBD2. The germline CDR1 and CDR2 sequences are SGDLS and YYNGEE. Trimming cost V 2 bases and J 7 bases; bases outside gene matches: 10. The CDR3 spans 16 residues. This chain's CDR3 is CASSVKPAGGGNEQFF. Here the CDR3 DNA reads TGTGCCAGCAGCGTTAAACCGGCGGGAGGGGGAAATGAGCAGTTCTTC.

The chain carries TRBV6-6 and TRBJ2-2; D is ambiguous. CDR3 length: 12 amino acids. The germline V gene encodes CDR1 MNHNY and CDR2 SVGAGI (reference sequence). The ends were cut back, 6 bases at V and 5 bases at J, with 7 bases in the middle. The CDR3 nucleotides read TGTGCCAGCAGCCCAACTACCGGGGAGCTGTTTTTT. This codes for CASSPTTGELFF.

The gene calls are TRBV29-1 and TRBJ2-1; 9 nucleotides agree with TRBD2. The J segment lost 1 base and the V segment lost 5 bases, leaving 15 bases of the junction unmatched. This CDR3 is built from 18 residues. Germline V gives CDR1 SQVTM, CDR2 ANQGSEA. The CDR3 region is CSVRPGLARLGSYNEQFF. DNA for the CDR3: TGCAGCGTTCGACCGGGACTAGCCCGTTTAGGATCCTACAATGAGCAGTTCTTC.

The chain carries TRBV14 and TRBJ2-5; D call uncertain. Near its end, the DNA agrees better with TRBJ2-7, so the J call may be wrong. The CDR3 loop spans 15 amino acids. Germline V gene sequence: CDR1 SGHDN, CDR2 FVKESK. The CDR3 loop reads CASSHLALSSYEQYF. The DNA of the CDR3 is TGTGCCAGCAGCCATCTCGCCCTAAGCTCCTACGAGCAGTACTTC.

This sequence joins TRBV27 and TRBJ2-1; 8 positions agree with TRBD2. Trimming removed 4 bases from V and 2 bases from J; junction bases left unmatched: 25. CDR3 length equals 22 residues. CDR1 and CDR2 from the germline V gene are MNHEY and SMNVEV (reference sequence). The CDR3 is CASSSPGGSGLAVTLTYNEQFF. CDR3 bases: TGTGCCAGCAGTTCCCCTGGGGGGTCCGGACTAGCCGTTACCTTAACCTACAATGAGCAGTTCTTC.

This clone was detected once. The gene calls are TRBV5-8 and TRBJ2-2; tentatively, D is TRBD2 (5 bases). Looked up from germline, CDR1 is SGHTS and CDR2 is YDEGEE. V was trimmed by 7 bases and J by 3 bases, leaving 16 bases between them. The CDR3 is 15 residues long. The CDR3 DNA reads as TGTGCCAGCGGTCGAGGGAATCGGGACACCGGGGAGCTGTTTTTT. Encoded protein: CASGRGNRDTGELFF.

The V gene is TRBV19, the J gene TRBJ1-6, with no clear D. The length of the CDR3 is 16 residues. Trimming removed 3 bases from V and 4 bases from J, with 13 bases in between. Germline V gene sequence: CDR1 LNHDA, CDR2 SQIVND (reference sequence). This CDR3 is CASSISLGRYNSPLHF. The CDR3 bases are TGTGCCAGTAGTATCAGCTTGGGCAGATATAATTCACCCCTCCACTTT.

V and J are TRBV2 and TRBJ2-7, with 8 bases that match TRBD1. CDR1 and CDR2 from the germline V gene are SNHLY and FYNNEI. The CDR3 is made up of 12 amino acids. The ends lost 10 bases at V and 3 bases at J; junction bases unmatched: 5. The CDR3 bases are TGTGCCACCCGAGACAGGGGCTACGAGCAGTACTTC. It encodes CATRDRGYEQYF.

This clone was detected only a few times. The V call is TRBV6-5, the J call TRBJ2-2, with D possibly matching TRBD1 (6 bases). V gave up 4 bases and J gave up 0 bases, with 9 bases separating them. Germline assignment: CDR1 MNHEY and CDR2 SVGAGI. This CDR3 is built from 15 residues. The CDR3 DNA sequence: TGTGCCAGCAGTTGGGGGACATCGAACACCGGGGAGCTGTTTTTT. This translates into CASSWGTSNTGELFF.

CDR3 DNA sequence: TGTGCCTGGAGTGTAAGCTTCGGGACTAGTCGTGTGAATACGCAGTATTTT. Its protein is CAWSVSFGTSRVNTQYF. The gene calls are TRBV30 and TRBJ2-3; TRBD2 agrees at 8 bases. The trim removed 0 bases at V and 7 bases at J, leaving 15 bases unmatched. CDR1 GTSNPN and CDR2 SVGIG come from the germline V gene (reference sequence). The CDR3 covers 17 residues. Filled out from reference TRBV30 and TRBJ2-3, the complete variable domain reads SQTIHQWPATLVQPVGSPLSLECTVEGTSNPNLYWYRQAAGRGLQLLFYSVGIGQISSEVPQNLSASRPQDRQFILSSKKLLLSDSGFYLCAWSVSFGTSRVNTQYFGPGTRLTVL.

The chain is built from TRBV15 and TRBJ2-3; 7 positions agree with TRBD2. The CDR3 spans 17 residues. Trimming took 1 base from V and 0 from J; bases not matched to a gene: 7. Germline CDR1 reads LNHNV; CDR2 reads YYDKDF (reference sequence). The CDR3: CATSRGLRAGSTDTQYF. The DNA for the CDR3 is TGTGCCACCAGCAGAGGGTTAAGAGCGGGAAGCACAGATACGCAGTATTTT.

This sequence joins TRBV14 and TRBJ2-5; no definite D call. The DNA matches TRBJ2-7 better at its end, which makes the J call doubtful. CDR1 is SGHDN and CDR2 is FVKESK in the germline V gene. This CDR3 contains 11 residues. CDR3 DNA: TGTGCCAGCAGCCAATCGTACGAGCAGTACTTC. It translates to CASSQSYEQYF.

This chain connects TRBV10-3 to TRBJ2-2; 7 bases fit TRBD1. Germline assignment: CDR1 ENHRY and CDR2 SYGVKD. This CDR3 has 14 amino acids. V was pared by 6 bases and J by 5 bases, with 6 bases of the junction left unmatched. CDR3 nucleotide sequence: TGTGCCATCAGCCCCCCGACAGGGACCGGGGAGCTGTTTTTT. Translated: CAISPPTGTGELFF.

In DNA form, the CDR3 reads TGTGCCAGCAGTTACTCCGCGGGAGTTAGGGACGAGCAGTACTTC. Its protein is CASSYSAGVRDEQYF. This chain links TRBV6-5 with TRBJ2-7; 7 nucleotides line up with TRBD2. Trimming took 0 bases from V and 5 from J; bases not matched to a gene: 7. CDR3 length: 15 amino acids. Germline V lookup: CDR1 MNHEY, CDR2 SVGAGI.

The J gene is TRBJ2-3, the V gene TRBV28; D ambiguous. Germline loops: CDR1 MDHEN, CDR2 SYDVKM. Trimming removed 2 bases at V and 0 bases at J, with 9 bases between. The CDR3 is 15 residues long. The CDR3 DNA follows: TGTGCCAGCAGTTTAACGCGGTCTAGCACAGATACGCAGTATTTT. Amino acids: CASSLTRSSTDTQYF.

The V and J genes are TRBV10-1 and TRBJ2-3; TRBD2 aligns across 12 bases. In germline, CDR1 is WNHNN, CDR2 SYGVQD (reference sequence). V gave up 5 bases and J gave up 0 bases; unmatched junction bases: 3. This CDR3 has 16 residues. CDR3 sequence (DNA): TGCGCCAGCAGTCTCGGGACTAGCGGGAGCACAGATACGCAGTATTTT. This codes for CASSLGTSGSTDTQYF.

The chain links TRBV6-5 to TRBJ1-5, with TRBD1 matching 8 bases. V shed 5 bases, J shed 6 bases, and the junction held 9 bases outside the gene matches. The CDR3 has 15 residues. Germline CDR1 is MNHEY and CDR2 is SVGAGI. CDR3 sequence reads: CASSPDRGWSQPQHF. In DNA, the CDR3 is TGTGCCAGCAGTCCCGACAGGGGATGGTCTCAGCCCCAGCATTTT.

The rearrangement uses TRBV14 and TRBJ2-7; D gene unclear. V gave up 4 bases and J gave up 0 bases, with 16 bases separating them. The germline CDR1 and CDR2 sequences are SGHDN and FVKESK. The length of the CDR3 is 16 residues. CDR3 sequence (DNA): TGTGCCAGCAGCCGGGCGAGCTCACCTTTCTCCTACGAGCAGTACTTC. Amino acids: CASSRASSPFSYEQYF.

This sequence joins TRBV7-2 and TRBJ2-3; D perhaps matches TRBD2 (5 bases). The CDR3 is made up of 17 amino acids. Germline CDR1 SGHTA, CDR2 FQGNSA. V lost 2 bases and J 0 bases, leaving 15 bases between the germline ends. The CDR3 nucleotides are TGTGCCAGCAGCTTATTGGTGCGGGCAACTAGCACAGATACGCAGTATTTT. It translates to CASSLLVRATSTDTQYF.

The chain recombines TRBV27 with TRBJ1-6, with D perhaps matching TRBD1 (5 bases). The V gene lost 2 bases and the J gene lost 7 bases, with 9 bases spanning the gap. CDR1 MNHEY and CDR2 SMNVEV come from the germline V gene (reference sequence). The CDR3 runs 14 residues. Here the CDR3 DNA reads TGTGCCAGCAGTTTACGACAGACAAATTCACCCCTCCACTTT. It yields the protein CASSLRQTNSPLHF.

The chain uses TRBV7-9 and TRBJ2-1, with D perhaps TRBD2 (6 bases). The CDR3 loop spans 13 amino acids. Trimming removed 5 bases from V and 5 bases from J, with 10 bases in between. CDR1 and CDR2 (germline): SEHNR, FQNEAQ (reference sequence). CDR3 amino acids: CASSPGLDNEQFF. The CDR3 DNA reads as TGTGCCAGCAGCCCGGGACTCGACAATGAGCAGTTCTTC.